What follows are 31 T cell receptor beta chains derived from one specimen sequenced in a study of a mutant IDH1 vaccine in newly diagnosed glioma (dated by TCRdb to the early 2020s). Libraries were prepared through the immunoSEQ multiplex PCR assay. In its TCRdb copy, this immuneACCESS table keeps in-frame sequences only and misses some clones. Where compared with another copy, unresolved V genes explain less than half of these, and the others have no known cause. The sample table lists approximately 100,000 clones, around nine tenths of them with a count of one. The top ten clones comprise approximately 0.8% of the sample. The label giving this sample's time point can be read as: week 47, end of study. Every vaccine dose consisted of 300 ug of a 20-mer mutant IDH1 peptide in Montanide, administered subcutaneously together with topical imiquimod. The antigens of these receptors remain unknown. The sequences come from PBMCs, collected from a glioma patient whose treatment included an IDH1 peptide vaccine. These receptors were obtained from a woman aged 45 to 65 with glioma.

This clone was seen only once. The chain has TRBV18 and TRBJ1-5; D possibly corresponds to TRBD1 (5 bases). Per germline, CDR1 KGHSH and CDR2 LQKENI. The CDR3 totals 13 residues. The V end lost 5 bases, the J end lost 2 bases, and 7 bases lay between the germline ends. The CDR3 sequence: CASSKGRNQPQHF. In DNA form, the CDR3 reads TGTGCCAGCTCAAAGGGGCGCAATCAGCCCCAGCATTTT.

The V and J genes are TRBV5-1 and TRBJ2-3; the D is unclear. CDR1 SGHRS and CDR2 YFSETQ come from the germline V gene. There are 15 residues in the CDR3. Trimming stripped 2 bases from V and 1 base from J, with 11 bases between. CDR3 residues: CASSLAGPRTDTQYF. The DNA for the CDR3 is TGCGCCAGCAGCTTAGCAGGCCCACGCACAGATACGCAGTATTTT.

This sequence joins TRBV27 and TRBJ2-5, with TRBD1 identical over 12 bases. The trim removed 5 bases at V and 4 bases at J, leaving 5 bases unmatched. The length of the CDR3 is 15 residues. The germline gives CDR1 MNHEY, CDR2 SMNVEV (reference sequence). The CDR3 DNA reads TGTGCCAGCAGTCCGGGACAGGGGGCTTTAGAGACCCAGTACTTC. Protein sequence: CASSPGQGALETQYF.

This chain connects TRBV9 to TRBJ2-3; D gene ambiguous. The CDR3 extends over 14 amino acids. Germline V gives CDR1 SGDLS, CDR2 YYNGEE. V was clipped by 1 base and J by 6 bases, with 12 bases between them. Here the CDR3 reads CASSVSYSADTQYF. CDR3 DNA: TGTGCCAGCAGCGTATCTTATTCGGCGGATACGCAGTATTTT.

V gene TRBV14 combines with J gene TRBJ1-2; D is unclear. Germline-derived CDR1 and CDR2 are SGHDN and FVKESK. Trimming took off 4 bases at V and 3 bases at J, with 12 bases between the two ends. The CDR3 runs 14 residues. This CDR3 reads CASSPTAYHYGYTF. Here the CDR3 DNA reads TGTGCCAGCAGCCCGACGGCTTATCACTATGGCTACACCTTC.

The rearrangement links TRBV28 to TRBJ2-1, with 8 nucleotides matching TRBD2. J was trimmed by 6 bases and V by 7 bases; bases with no gene match: 5. Germline V gives CDR1 MDHEN, CDR2 SYDVKM. CDR3 size: 13 residues. The CDR3 coding sequence is TGTGCCAGCACCGGGACTAGTTTCAATGAGCAGTTCTTC. The encoded protein is CASTGTSFNEQFF.

This clone came up once. This chain uses TRBV2 with TRBJ2-3, with 7 bases aligning to TRBD2. The V gene's germline CDR1 is SNHLY and CDR2 FYNNEI. This CDR3 has 13 residues. V lost 7 bases and J lost 8; bases outside the gene matches: 9. For the CDR3, the DNA is TGTGCCAGCATGACGACCGGGGAGGGTACGCAGTATTTT. Residues: CASMTTGEGTQYF. Drawing the rest from reference TRBV2 and TRBJ2-3, the complete variable domain is EPEVTQTPSHQVTQMGQEVILRCVPISNHLYFYWYRQILGQKVEFLVSFYNNEISEKSEIFDDQFSVERPDGSNFTLKIRSTKLEDSAMYFCASMTTGEGTQYFGPGTRLTVL.

This clone occurred a few times. The genes are TRBV29-1 and TRBJ2-1; no definite D call. Germline assignment: CDR1 SQVTM and CDR2 ANQGSEA. CDR3 length: 12 residues. Deletions cut 3 bases from V and 9 bases from J, with 12 bases between. The CDR3 spells CSVDGGGPEQFF. The DNA for the CDR3 is TGCAGCGTTGATGGTGGTGGGCCTGAGCAGTTCTTC.

Concerning this clone itself: An end of the junction differs from the germline gene, which may be a read error. The chain combines TRBV5-4 with TRBJ2-1; 7 bases align to TRBD1. The CDR3 has 15 amino acids. Per the germline V gene, CDR1 is SGHNT and CDR2 is YYREEE (reference sequence). This CDR3 reads CASSSPGTAYNEQFF. The CDR3 nucleotides are TGTGCCAGCAGCTCACCCGGGACAGCTTACAATGAGCAATTCTTC.

The genes are TRBV19 and TRBJ1-3; D unresolved. Between the trimmed V and J ends, which lost 6 bases and 0 bases, there was a span of 6 bases. Per germline, CDR1 LNHDA and CDR2 SQIVND (reference sequence). The CDR3 is made up of 13 amino acids. Here the CDR3 reads CASSTDSGNTIYF. In DNA form, the CDR3 reads TGTGCCAGTAGCACCGACTCTGGAAACACCATATATTTT.

The rearrangement uses TRBV28 and TRBJ2-7; 7 nucleotides match TRBD1. The CDR3 is made up of 16 amino acids. In germline, CDR1 is MDHEN, CDR2 SYDVKM. Trimming took 6 bases from V and 0 from J; bases not matched to a gene: 11. The CDR3 protein is CASSPQGQASSYEQYF. The CDR3 DNA follows: TGTGCCAGCAGCCCCCAAGGACAGGCCAGCTCCTACGAGCAGTACTTC.

The chain is built from TRBV10-3 and TRBJ2-1; TRBD1 might be the D (5 bases). Trimming shortened V by 7 bases and J by 0 bases, and 13 bases separated the two germline ends. Germline CDR1 ENHRY, CDR2 SYGVKD. The CDR3 sequence is 15 residues long. The CDR3 DNA follows: TGTGCCATCACTTCACAGGCGAACTCCTACAATGAGCAGTTCTTC. It translates to CAITSQANSYNEQFF.

The V call is TRBV4-1, the J call TRBJ2-4; 7 bases line up with TRBD1. After removal of 0 bases from V and 16 bases from J, the junction contained 9 bases not matched to a gene. The CDR3 extends over 13 amino acids. CDR1 and CDR2 from the germline V gene are MGHRA and YSYEKL. CDR3 loop: CASSQDLDRDPYF. The CDR3 DNA sequence: TGCGCCAGCAGCCAAGATCTCGACAGGGATCCATACTTC.

This clone showed up just once. V is TRBV7-9 and J is TRBJ1-5; D not certain. Trimming stripped 2 bases from V and 4 bases from J, with 6 bases between. Per germline, CDR1 SEHNR and CDR2 FQNEAQ (reference sequence). This CDR3 has 13 amino acids. CDR3 in amino acids: CASSLRENQPQHF. CDR3 nucleotides: TGTGCCAGCAGCTTAAGGGAGAATCAGCCCCAGCATTTT.

J is TRBJ2-2 and V is TRBV27, with 7 nucleotides matching TRBD1. The CDR3 sequence is 15 residues long. CDR1 is MNHEY, CDR2 SMNVEV, per germline (reference sequence). Trimming at V came to 5 bases and at J to 1 base, leaving 4 bases not matched to a gene. DNA of the CDR3: TGTGCCAGCAGTCCTCGGACAGGGAACACCGGGGAGCTGTTTTTT. It is translated as CASSPRTGNTGELFF.

The chain couples TRBV7-8 to TRBJ2-3; a possible D gene is TRBD1 (6 bases). Germline assignment: CDR1 SGHVS and CDR2 FQNEAQ. The V and J ends lost 6 bases and 2 bases respectively, with 12 bases between them. This CDR3 spans 14 amino acids. The DNA of the CDR3 is TGTGCCAGCAGATGGGCAGGGGACACAGATACGCAGTATTTT. Encoded protein: CASRWAGDTDTQYF.

This sequence joins TRBV9 and TRBJ2-7; a weak D match, TRBD1 (5 bases). Trimming removed 3 bases at V and 4 bases at J, with 14 bases between. This CDR3 is 14 amino acids long. Germline V CDR1 and CDR2: SGDLS, YYNGEE. The CDR3: CASSGLRGEYEQYF. The CDR3 DNA sequence: TGTGCCAGCAGCGGGTTAAGGGGCGAGTACGAGCAGTACTTC. Full variable domain (rest looked up from reference TRBV9 and TRBJ2-7): DSGVTQTPKHLITATGQRVTLRCSPRSGDLSVYWYQQSLDQGLQFLIQYYNGEERAKGNILERFSAQQFPDLHSELNLSSLELGDSALYFCASSGLRGEYEQYFGPGTRLTVT.

The chain is built from TRBV5-1 and TRBJ2-1; TRBD2 might be the D (5 bases). The germline gives CDR1 SGHRS, CDR2 YFSETQ. Trimming pared 2 bases from V and 3 bases from J, leaving 12 bases between. The CDR3 consists of 15 residues. CDR3 in DNA: TGCGCCAGCAGCTTTGACCCCGGGGTCTACAATGAGCAGTTCTTC. It translates to CASSFDPGVYNEQFF.

The V and J genes are TRBV4-1 and TRBJ2-5; D not certain. The end of the DNA aligns better with TRBJ2-7, so the J call may be wrong. This CDR3 region has 14 residues. Germline V gives CDR1 MGHRA, CDR2 YSYEKL. DNA for the CDR3: TGCGCCAGCAGCCAAGAAAAACATCGCCACGAGCAGTACTTC. Amino acid sequence: CASSQEKHRHEQYF.

This clone was observed a single time. This chain links TRBV6-5 with TRBJ2-7; D may match TRBD1 or TRBD2 (5 bases each). The ends were cut back, 7 bases at V and 6 bases at J, with 19 bases in the middle. The length of the CDR3 is 14 residues. The germline V gene encodes CDR1 MNHEY and CDR2 SVGAGI. The CDR3 DNA reads TGTGCCAGCACCCCCGGGACCCATCCGGGCGAGCAGTACTTC. It translates to CASTPGTHPGEQYF.

This chain joins TRBV19 and TRBJ2-1; 9 bases map to TRBD2. V was pared by 7 bases and J by 8 bases, with 12 bases of the junction left unmatched. This CDR3 spans 15 amino acids. The germline V gene encodes CDR1 LNHDA and CDR2 SQIVND (reference sequence). CDR3 in DNA: TGTGCCAGTAAGCGGGAGGCCCGTTCTGCGGATGAGCAGTTCTTC. This codes for CASKREARSADEQFF.

The rearrangement uses TRBV14 and TRBJ1-1, with D maybe TRBD1 (6 bases). The CDR3 is 15 residues long. The V and J ends lost 1 base and 8 bases respectively, with 17 bases between them. Germline V CDR1 and CDR2: SGHDN, FVKESK. The CDR3 spells CASSQAPGGGSEAFF. The CDR3 DNA follows: TGTGCCAGCAGCCAAGCCCCAGGAGGGGGTTCGGAAGCTTTCTTT.

V and J are TRBV5-1 and TRBJ2-3, with 9 bases fitting TRBD2. Trimming cost V 0 bases and J 2 bases; bases outside gene matches: 4. CDR1 and CDR2 from the germline V gene are SGHRS and YFSETQ. The CDR3 covers 16 residues. CDR3 in DNA: TGCGCCAGCAGCTTGGGGCTAGCGGGAATCACAGATACGCAGTATTTT. Translating gives CASSLGLAGITDTQYF.

This rearrangement joins TRBV30 to TRBJ2-7; 10 bases are shared with TRBD1. CDR3 length: 13 amino acids. V dropped 4 bases and J dropped 5; count of bases not matched to a gene: 5. The germline gives CDR1 GTSNPN, CDR2 SVGIG (reference sequence). The CDR3 region is CAWMGQGNHEQYF. The CDR3 bases are TGTGCCTGGATGGGACAGGGGAACCACGAGCAGTACTTC. The complete variable domain, with remaining parts taken from reference TRBV30 and TRBJ2-7, reads SQTIHQWPATLVQPVGSPLSLECTVEGTSNPNLYWYRQAAGRGLQLLFYSVGIGQISSEVPQNLSASRPQDRQFILSSKKLLLSDSGFYLCAWMGQGNHEQYFGPGTRLTVT.

The rearrangement links TRBV6-5 to TRBJ2-7; D is possibly TRBD1 (6 bases). Germline V gives CDR1 MNHEY, CDR2 SVGAGI. Trimming pared 1 base from V and 1 base from J, leaving 8 bases between. The CDR3 is 14 residues long. The CDR3 sequence: CASSYLTGSYEQYF. The CDR3 DNA follows: TGTGCCAGCAGTTACTTGACAGGTTCCTACGAGCAGTACTTC.

CDR3 nucleotide sequence: TGCGCCAGCAGTGAGGTCAACTATGGCTACACCTTC. It is translated as CASSEVNYGYTF. The gene calls are TRBV10-2 and TRBJ1-2; no firm D call. This CDR3 has 12 amino acids. The germline gives CDR1 WSHSY, CDR2 SAAADI. V lost 2 bases to trimming and J lost 2 bases, with 3 bases between them.

The chain couples TRBV5-1 to TRBJ2-2; 9 bases agree with TRBD2. Trimming at V came to 7 bases and at J to 4 bases, leaving 17 bases not matched to a gene. This CDR3 spans 18 amino acids. Germline V gene data show CDR1 as SGHRS and CDR2 as YFSETQ. The CDR3 protein is CASGSLMAGGPRTGELFF. The CDR3 DNA sequence: TGCGCCAGCGGGAGCTTAATGGCGGGAGGGCCCCGCACCGGGGAGCTGTTTTTT.

This clone was detected a few times. The chain joins TRBV9 to TRBJ2-2; D not resolved. The CDR3 runs 12 residues. The germline gives CDR1 SGDLS, CDR2 YYNGEE. V gave up 2 bases and J gave up 4 bases, with 3 bases separating them. The CDR3 sequence is CASSVSTGELFF. CDR3 nucleotide sequence: TGTGCCAGCAGCGTCAGCACCGGGGAGCTGTTTTTT.

By proportion, this clone is medium-sized. The J gene is TRBJ1-4, the V gene TRBV7-9; D gene ambiguous. The germline V gene has CDR1 SEHNR and CDR2 FQNEAQ (reference sequence). Trimming removed 4 bases at V and 5 bases at J, with 8 bases between. This CDR3 has 13 residues. The DNA of the CDR3 is TGTGCCAGCAGCTCCGTAGGGAATGAAAAACTGTTTTTT. Translating it yields CASSSVGNEKLFF.

V usage is TRBV5-4 and J usage is TRBJ2-7; D is tentatively TRBD1 or TRBD2 (5 bases each). Trimming removed 0 bases from V and 0 bases from J, with 10 bases in between. The CDR3 sequence is 15 residues long. In germline, CDR1 is SGHNT, CDR2 YYREEE (reference sequence). CDR3: CASSLEFGTSYEQYF. DNA for the CDR3: TGTGCCAGCAGCTTGGAGTTCGGGACCTCCTACGAGCAGTACTTC.

The chain uses TRBV29-1 and TRBJ2-7; the D is unclear. Between the trimmed V and J ends, which lost 6 bases and 3 bases, there was a span of 12 bases. The CDR3 spans 12 residues. Germline CDR1 SQVTM, CDR2 ANQGSEA. CDR3 in amino acids: CSVSLADYEQYF. CDR3 bases: TGCAGCGTCTCGCTCGCGGACTACGAGCAGTACTTC.